One and the same sample provided the 27 T cell receptor beta chains below, sequenced in a study of T cell repertoires in cytomegalovirus infection (dated by TCRdb to between 2019 and 2020). Sequencing relied on an Illumina HiSeq 1500. The public reads were reprocessed in TCRdb via fastp at Q25 and MiXCR, keeping in-frame beta chains. Each entry is one CDR3 protein sequence, shown with its most common DNA and genes. Within this sample are about 200,000 distinct CDR3 sequences, with roughly 9% of them counted one time only. The ten top clones hold approximately 4.2% of the sample. What was sequenced was PBMCs. Every receptor here comes from a human donor in good health (CMV status not recorded). Some clones in this sample may be carry-over from other donors' samples.

This clonotype occurred many times. The V call is TRBV7-3, the J call TRBJ2-7; the D is unclear. The CDR3 spans 13 residues. The V and J ends lost 1 base and 0 bases respectively, with 4 bases between them. The germline CDR1 and CDR2 sequences are SGHTA and FQGTGA. The CDR3 sequence is CASSLSPSYEQYF. DNA for the CDR3: TGTGCCAGCAGCTTAAGCCCCTCCTACGAGCAGTACTTC.

This clonotype has at least ten counts. V usage is TRBV7-2 and J usage is TRBJ2-3, with a possible D match to TRBD1 (7 bases). V was clipped by 7 bases and J by 0 bases, with 14 bases between them. Germline V gene data show CDR1 as SGHTA and CDR2 as FQGNSA. CDR3 length equals 15 residues. This chain's CDR3 is CASKGGGRSTDTQYF. The CDR3 DNA follows: TGTGCCAGCAAAGGAGGGGGCCGGAGCACAGATACGCAGTATTTT.

In its sample, this clonotype was seen many times. The J gene is TRBJ1-3, the V gene TRBV7-2; no reliable D call. CDR1 SGHTA and CDR2 FQGNSA come from the germline V gene. There are 14 residues in the CDR3. Trimming removed 4 bases from V and 2 bases from J, with 9 bases in between. Written as DNA, the CDR3 is TGTGCCAGCAGCTCCCCGGATCCTGGAAACACCATATATTTT. Amino acids: CASSSPDPGNTIYF.

This clonotype showed up many times. The chain combines TRBV6-2 or TRBV6-3 with TRBJ2-1; possible D gene TRBD1, 6 bases. Germline V gene lookup returns CDR1 MNHEY and CDR2 SVGEGT. The CDR3 is 10 residues long. V lost 6 bases, J lost 15 bases, and 12 bases lay in between. The CDR3 protein is CASRSGQLFF. Written as DNA, the CDR3 is TGTGCCAGCAGATCTGGACAGTTGTTCTTC.

The rearrangement joins TRBV20-1 to TRBJ1-6, with TRBD1 as a possible D gene (5 bases). CDR3 length: 13 amino acids. Germline V gene sequence: CDR1 DFQATT, CDR2 SNEGSKA (reference sequence). Trimming stripped 5 bases from V and 7 bases from J, with 12 bases between. In DNA form, the CDR3 reads TGCAGTGCTTCCGGGACGTCCAATTCACCCCTCCACTTT. Translated, it gives CSASGTSNSPLHF.

This clonotype came up many times. V gene TRBV18 combines with J gene TRBJ1-4; D uncertain. Trimming removed 1 base at V and 4 bases at J, with 13 bases between. CDR1 and CDR2 from the germline V gene are KGHSH and LQKENI. The CDR3 is made up of 16 amino acids. CDR3 coding DNA: TGTGCCAGCTCACCACAGATCACGGAAGATAATGAAAAACTGTTTTTT. This sequence encodes CASSPQITEDNEKLFF.

This clonotype was seen many times. The V gene is TRBV12-3 or TRBV12-4, the J gene TRBJ1-2, with 7 bases lining up with TRBD1. This CDR3 is 13 amino acids long. V gave up 9 bases and J gave up 3 bases; unmatched junction bases: 7. The CDR3: CASKSQGDYGYTF. CDR3 coding DNA: TGTGCCAGTAAATCTCAGGGGGACTATGGCTACACCTTC.

This clonotype was seen a few times. The chain employs TRBV2 and TRBJ1-2, with TRBD1 as a possible D gene (6 bases). This CDR3 spans 15 amino acids. The germline gives CDR1 SNHLY, CDR2 FYNNEI. V dropped 4 bases and J dropped 2 bases, with 14 bases sitting between them. CDR3 loop: CASSAGQRVNYGYTF. In DNA, the CDR3 is TGTGCCAGCAGTGCCGGACAGAGAGTCAACTATGGCTACACCTTC.

The J gene is TRBJ1-4, the V gene TRBV19; D remains unclear. V was cut by 8 bases and J by 4 bases, with 11 bases left in between. The CDR3 sequence is 13 residues long. Per germline, CDR1 LNHDA and CDR2 SQIVND (reference sequence). The CDR3 is CASGLPNNEKLFF. The CDR3 nucleotides read TGTGCCAGTGGTCTTCCCAATAATGAAAAACTGTTTTTT.

Ten or more counts support this clonotype. The chain recombines TRBV7-8 with TRBJ1-3; D unclear. Trimming removed 1 base from V and 8 bases from J, with 18 bases in between. Germline V gene data show CDR1 as SGHVS and CDR2 as FQNEAQ. The CDR3 contains 16 residues. CDR3 residues: CASSLERVEVGDTIYF. In DNA form, the CDR3 reads TGTGCCAGCAGCTTAGAAAGAGTGGAGGTCGGGGACACCATATATTTT.

This chain connects TRBV25-1 to TRBJ2-1; TRBD2 matches 7 bases. Germline trimming cut 3 bases from V and 9 bases from J; bases unmatched to any gene: 8. Per the germline V gene, CDR1 is MGHDK and CDR2 is SYGVNS. The CDR3 is made up of 14 amino acids. The chain's CDR3 is CASSDPTAGIEQFF. DNA of the CDR3: TGTGCCAGCAGTGACCCAACAGCGGGAATTGAGCAGTTCTTC.

This clonotype was seen a few times. V is TRBV24-1 and J is TRBJ2-1; 14 bases match TRBD2. The CDR3 runs 15 residues. Germline CDR1 reads KGHDR; CDR2 reads SFDVKD. J was trimmed by 6 bases and V by 7 bases; bases with no gene match: 4. The CDR3: CATSRGTSGSNEQFF. For the CDR3, the DNA is TGTGCCACCAGCCGGGGGACTAGCGGGAGCAATGAGCAGTTCTTC.

This clonotype was counted many times. For the CDR3, the DNA is TGTGCCAGTACCTTCATCCCCCGGGACGTAGTTTTCGAGCAGTACTTC. Translated: CASTFIPRDVVFEQYF. This chain joins TRBV19 and TRBJ2-7, with D possibly being TRBD1 or TRBD2 (5 bases each). The V gene lost 7 bases and the J gene lost 6 bases, with 25 bases spanning the gap. CDR3 length: 16 amino acids. The germline gives CDR1 LNHDA, CDR2 SQIVND (reference sequence).

This clonotype occurred many times. The chain couples TRBV12-3 or TRBV12-4 to TRBJ1-1, with D tentatively TRBD1 (5 bases). Trimming took 7 bases from V and 4 from J, leaving 19 bases between them. The CDR3 loop spans 15 amino acids. This CDR3 reads CASTLGGVGGTEAFF. CDR3 nucleotides: TGTGCCAGCACCCTGGGGGGGGTGGGTGGCACTGAAGCTTTCTTT.

The chain uses TRBV20-1 and TRBJ2-3, with D perhaps TRBD2 (5 bases). Germline lookup yields CDR1 DFQATT and CDR2 SNEGSKA (reference sequence). V dropped 3 bases and J dropped 6 bases, with 19 bases sitting between them. The length of the CDR3 is 15 residues. Here the CDR3 DNA reads TGCAGTGCTAGTCGTCTAGCCCCACCCTGGGATACGCAGTATTTT. Protein: CSASRLAPPWDTQYF.

This clonotype has at least ten counts. This chain joins TRBV28 and TRBJ1-6, with 8 bases aligning to TRBD1. The germline CDR1 and CDR2 sequences are MDHEN and SYDVKM. J gave up 10 bases and V 4 bases, and 9 bases lay outside the gene matches. The CDR3 length is 15 residues. The CDR3 spells CASSSQDRVGSPLHF. The DNA of the CDR3 is TGTGCCAGCAGTTCACAGGACAGGGTGGGCTCACCCCTCCACTTT.

This clonotype was counted only a few times. The V and J genes are TRBV7-2 and TRBJ2-7, with D possibly being TRBD1 or TRBD2 (5 bases each). This CDR3 is built from 12 residues. V gave up 6 bases and J gave up 7 bases, with 13 bases separating them. In germline, CDR1 is SGHTA, CDR2 FQGNSA. DNA of the CDR3: TGTGCCAGCAGGGGACGGTCCCTGGAGCAGTACTTC. This encodes CASRGRSLEQYF.

The sample holds a few counts of this clonotype. This chain joins TRBV6-8 and TRBJ2-5; TRBD2 matches 14 bases. This CDR3 is 17 amino acids long. Germline V gene data show CDR1 as MNHGY and CDR2 as SAAAGT. Trimming cost V 5 bases and J 2 bases; bases outside gene matches: 7. The CDR3 sequence is CASSHKTSGGGQETQYF. The CDR3 DNA sequence: TGTGCCAGCAGTCACAAGACTAGCGGGGGGGGACAAGAGACCCAGTACTTC.

This clonotype showed up many times. This chain's CDR3 is CASSLSDRGPYEQYF. DNA of the CDR3: TGTGCCAGCAGCTTATCCGACAGGGGTCCCTACGAGCAGTACTTC. The chain couples TRBV11-2 to TRBJ2-7; 8 nucleotides line up with TRBD1. Unmatched junction bases numbered 5, after V lost 2 bases and J lost 2 bases. The CDR3 is made up of 15 amino acids. CDR1 and CDR2 from the germline V gene are SGHAT and FQNNGV.

The chain uses TRBV5-1 and TRBJ2-1; D assignment may be TRBD1 or TRBD2 (6 bases each). CDR1 is SGHRS, CDR2 YFSETQ, per germline. Trimming removed 3 bases at V and 8 bases at J, with 15 bases between. This CDR3 is 14 amino acids long. The chain's CDR3 is CASSSGVSGDEQFF. In DNA form, the CDR3 reads TGCGCCAGCAGCTCGGGGGTATCAGGGGATGAGCAGTTCTTC.

This clonotype was picked up many times. This sequence joins TRBV4-2 and TRBJ2-1; the match to TRBD2 covers 9 bases. This CDR3 region has 16 residues. J lost 4 bases, V lost 0 bases, and 4 bases had no gene match. Germline CDR1 and CDR2: LGHNA and YNFKEQ. The CDR3 sequence is CASSQDSGGSYNEQFF. In nucleotides, the CDR3 is TGTGCCAGCAGCCAAGACAGCGGGGGGAGTTACAATGAGCAGTTCTTC.

The table lists this clonotype with a few counts. The rearrangement links TRBV20-1 to TRBJ2-3; TRBD2 matches at 8 bases. CDR1 is DFQATT, CDR2 SNEGSKA, per germline (reference sequence). The J segment lost 2 bases and the V segment lost 2 bases, leaving 6 bases of the junction unmatched. This CDR3 comprises 15 residues. The CDR3 nucleotides are TGCAGTGCTAGACGGACTAGCAGTACCACAGATACGCAGTATTTT. Translating it yields CSARRTSSTTDTQYF.

In its sample, this clonotype was seen many times. The chain couples TRBV7-8 to TRBJ1-4; TRBD1 matches 7 bases. The CDR3 covers 14 residues. The V gene's germline CDR1 is SGHVS and CDR2 FQNEAQ. The junction had 7 bases not matched to a gene; V was cut back by 1 base and J by 11 bases. The CDR3 loop reads CASSLEAGGRKLFF. In DNA, the CDR3 is TGTGCCAGCAGCTTAGAAGCAGGGGGGAGGAAACTGTTTTTT. The whole variable domain, filled in from reference TRBV7-8 and TRBJ1-4, reads GAGVSQSPRYKVAKRGQDVALRCDPISGHVSLFWYQQALGQGPEFLTYFQNEAQLDKSGLPSDRFFAERPEGSVSTLKIQRTQQEDSAVYLCASSLEAGGRKLFFGSGTQLSVL.

This clonotype was recorded many times. V gene TRBV7-2 combines with J gene TRBJ2-1; D is perhaps TRBD1 (5 bases). CDR1 SGHTA and CDR2 FQGNSA come from the germline V gene. Between the trimmed V and J ends, which lost 1 base and 7 bases, there was a span of 17 bases. CDR3 length equals 16 residues. This chain's CDR3 is CASSLDGGALVNEQFF. CDR3 coding DNA: TGTGCCAGCAGCTTAGACGGTGGGGCTTTGGTTAATGAGCAGTTCTTC.

In its sample, this clonotype was seen many times. The genes are TRBV10-1 and TRBJ2-3, with D perhaps TRBD1 (5 bases). V was shortened by 2 bases and J by 4 bases, with 19 bases between the two germline ends. Germline CDR1 reads WNHNN; CDR2 reads SYGVQD (reference sequence). The CDR3 loop spans 17 amino acids. Here the CDR3 DNA reads TGCGCCAGCAGTGAGGGGATAGACAGTTCCCTTCCAGATACGCAGTATTTT. Translated, it gives CASSEGIDSSLPDTQYF.

A word on this clonotype: Germline and junction disagree at one end, which may indicate a read error. The V and J genes are TRBV20-1 and TRBJ1-1; D not certain. The CDR3 has 15 residues. Per germline, CDR1 DFQATT and CDR2 SNEGSKA (reference sequence). CDR3 residues: CSARDAQIGGTVAFF. The CDR3 bases are TGCAGTGCTAGAGATGCCCAGATCGGAGGCACTGTAGCTTTCTTT.

This clonotype was found many times. The V gene is TRBV6-2 or TRBV6-3, the J gene TRBJ2-6; TRBD2 agrees at 13 bases. Germline lookup yields CDR1 MNHEY and CDR2 SVGEGT. J lost 2 bases, V lost 6 bases, and 7 bases had no gene match. The CDR3 runs to 18 residues. The CDR3 loop reads CASSPGTSGNPGANVLTF. CDR3 DNA sequence: TGTGCCAGCAGCCCTGGGACTAGCGGGAACCCTGGGGCCAACGTCCTGACTTTC.